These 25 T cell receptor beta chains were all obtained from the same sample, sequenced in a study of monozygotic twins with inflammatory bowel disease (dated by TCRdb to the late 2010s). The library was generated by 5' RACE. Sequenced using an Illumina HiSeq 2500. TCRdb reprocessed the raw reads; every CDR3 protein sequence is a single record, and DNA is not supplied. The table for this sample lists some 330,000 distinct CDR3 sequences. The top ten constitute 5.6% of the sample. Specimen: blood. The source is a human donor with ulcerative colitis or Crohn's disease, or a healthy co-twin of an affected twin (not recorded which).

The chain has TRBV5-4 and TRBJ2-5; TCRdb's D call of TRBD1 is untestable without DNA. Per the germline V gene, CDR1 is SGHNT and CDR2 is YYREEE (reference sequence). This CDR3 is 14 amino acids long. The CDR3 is CASGIQGGGETQYF.

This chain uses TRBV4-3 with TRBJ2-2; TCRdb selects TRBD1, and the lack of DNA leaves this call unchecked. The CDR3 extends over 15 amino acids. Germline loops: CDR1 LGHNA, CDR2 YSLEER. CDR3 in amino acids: CASSQDRQGTGELFF.

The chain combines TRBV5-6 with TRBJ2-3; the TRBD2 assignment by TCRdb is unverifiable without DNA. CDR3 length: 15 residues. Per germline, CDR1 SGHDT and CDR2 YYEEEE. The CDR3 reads CASSLPSGDPRKQYF.

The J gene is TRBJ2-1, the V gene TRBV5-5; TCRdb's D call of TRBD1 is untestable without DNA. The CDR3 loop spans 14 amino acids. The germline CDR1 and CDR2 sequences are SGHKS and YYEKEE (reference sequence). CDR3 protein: CASSLQGNYNEQFF.

Here the CDR3 reads CAWMASDYNEQFF. V gene TRBV30 combines with J gene TRBJ2-1; TCRdb outputs TRBD2, but without DNA this stays unchecked. The germline CDR1 and CDR2 sequences are GTSNPN and SVGIG (reference sequence). The CDR3 totals 13 residues.

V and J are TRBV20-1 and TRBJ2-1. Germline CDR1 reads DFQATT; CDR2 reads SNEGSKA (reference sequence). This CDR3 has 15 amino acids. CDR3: CSAREPRPVLDEQFF.

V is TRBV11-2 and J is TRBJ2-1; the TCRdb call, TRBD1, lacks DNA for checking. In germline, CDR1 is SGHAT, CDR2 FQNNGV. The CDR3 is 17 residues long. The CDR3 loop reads CASSLRGTLSSYNEQFF.

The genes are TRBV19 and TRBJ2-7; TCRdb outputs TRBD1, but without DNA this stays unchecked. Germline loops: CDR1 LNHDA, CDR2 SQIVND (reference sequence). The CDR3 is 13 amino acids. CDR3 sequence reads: CASRRGQKYEQYF.

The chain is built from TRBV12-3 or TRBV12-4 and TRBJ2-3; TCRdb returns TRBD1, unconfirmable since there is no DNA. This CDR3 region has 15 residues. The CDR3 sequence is CASTPRDTNTDTQYF.

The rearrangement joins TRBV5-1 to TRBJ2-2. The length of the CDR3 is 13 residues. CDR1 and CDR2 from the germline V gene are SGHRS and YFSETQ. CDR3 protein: CASSLPGAGELFF.

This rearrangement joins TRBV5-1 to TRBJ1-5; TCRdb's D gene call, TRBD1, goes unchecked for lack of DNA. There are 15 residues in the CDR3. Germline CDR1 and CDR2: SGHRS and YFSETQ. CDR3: CASSLDDRDYQPQHF.

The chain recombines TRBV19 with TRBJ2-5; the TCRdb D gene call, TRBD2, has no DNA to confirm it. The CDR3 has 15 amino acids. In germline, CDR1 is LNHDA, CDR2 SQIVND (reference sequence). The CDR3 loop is CASRATGRWGETQYF.

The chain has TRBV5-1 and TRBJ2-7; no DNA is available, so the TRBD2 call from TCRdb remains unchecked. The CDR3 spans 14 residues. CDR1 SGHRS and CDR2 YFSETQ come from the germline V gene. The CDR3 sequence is CASKVAGGNNEQYF.

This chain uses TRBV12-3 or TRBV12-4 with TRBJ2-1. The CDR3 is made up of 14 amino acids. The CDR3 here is CASSFSGRSNEQFF.

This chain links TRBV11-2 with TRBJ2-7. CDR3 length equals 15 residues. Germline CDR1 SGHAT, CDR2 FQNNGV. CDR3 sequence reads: CASSLDLLISYEQYF.

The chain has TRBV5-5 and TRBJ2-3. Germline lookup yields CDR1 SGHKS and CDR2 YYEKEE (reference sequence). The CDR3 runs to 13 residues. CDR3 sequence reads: CASTHRGTDTQYF. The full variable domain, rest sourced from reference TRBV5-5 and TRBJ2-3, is DAGVTQSPTHLIKTRGQQVTLRCSPISGHKSVSWYQQVLGQGPQFIFQYYEKEERGRGNFPDRFSARQFPNYSSELNVNALLLGDSALYLCASTHRGTDTQYFGPGTRLTVL.

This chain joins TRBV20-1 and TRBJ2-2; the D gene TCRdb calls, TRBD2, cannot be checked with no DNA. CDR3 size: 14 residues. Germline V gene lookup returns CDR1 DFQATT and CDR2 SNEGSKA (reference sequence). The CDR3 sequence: CSAILAGDTGELFF.

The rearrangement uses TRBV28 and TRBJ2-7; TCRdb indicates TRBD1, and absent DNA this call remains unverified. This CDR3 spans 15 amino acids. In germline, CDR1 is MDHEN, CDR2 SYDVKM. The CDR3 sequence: CASSDPGQRYYEQYF.

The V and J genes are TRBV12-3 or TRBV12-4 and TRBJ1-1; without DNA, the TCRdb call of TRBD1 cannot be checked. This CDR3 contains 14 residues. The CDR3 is CASSAGPWATEAFF.

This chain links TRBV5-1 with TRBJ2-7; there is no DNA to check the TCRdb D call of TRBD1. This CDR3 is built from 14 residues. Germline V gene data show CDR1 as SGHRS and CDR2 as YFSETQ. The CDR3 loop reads CASSVRDGPYEQYF.

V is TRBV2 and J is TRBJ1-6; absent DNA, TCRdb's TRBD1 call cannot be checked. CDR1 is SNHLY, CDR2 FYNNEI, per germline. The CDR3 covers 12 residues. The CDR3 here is CVRGGPNSPLHF.

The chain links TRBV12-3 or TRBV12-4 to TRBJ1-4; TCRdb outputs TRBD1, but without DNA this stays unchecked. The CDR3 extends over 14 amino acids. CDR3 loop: CASRRTGSDEKLFF.

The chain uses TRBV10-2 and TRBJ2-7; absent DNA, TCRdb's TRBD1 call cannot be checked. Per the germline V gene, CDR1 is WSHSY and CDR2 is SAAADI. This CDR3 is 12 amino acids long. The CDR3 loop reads CARGQENYEQYF.

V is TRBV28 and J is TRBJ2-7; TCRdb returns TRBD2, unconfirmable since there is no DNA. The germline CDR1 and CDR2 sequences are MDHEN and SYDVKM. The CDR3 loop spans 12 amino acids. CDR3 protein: CASSLYPLEQYF.

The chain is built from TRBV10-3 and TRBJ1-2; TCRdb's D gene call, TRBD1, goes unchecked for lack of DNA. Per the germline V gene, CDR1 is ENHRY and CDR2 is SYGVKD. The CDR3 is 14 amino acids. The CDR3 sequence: CAISESRTGYGYTF.